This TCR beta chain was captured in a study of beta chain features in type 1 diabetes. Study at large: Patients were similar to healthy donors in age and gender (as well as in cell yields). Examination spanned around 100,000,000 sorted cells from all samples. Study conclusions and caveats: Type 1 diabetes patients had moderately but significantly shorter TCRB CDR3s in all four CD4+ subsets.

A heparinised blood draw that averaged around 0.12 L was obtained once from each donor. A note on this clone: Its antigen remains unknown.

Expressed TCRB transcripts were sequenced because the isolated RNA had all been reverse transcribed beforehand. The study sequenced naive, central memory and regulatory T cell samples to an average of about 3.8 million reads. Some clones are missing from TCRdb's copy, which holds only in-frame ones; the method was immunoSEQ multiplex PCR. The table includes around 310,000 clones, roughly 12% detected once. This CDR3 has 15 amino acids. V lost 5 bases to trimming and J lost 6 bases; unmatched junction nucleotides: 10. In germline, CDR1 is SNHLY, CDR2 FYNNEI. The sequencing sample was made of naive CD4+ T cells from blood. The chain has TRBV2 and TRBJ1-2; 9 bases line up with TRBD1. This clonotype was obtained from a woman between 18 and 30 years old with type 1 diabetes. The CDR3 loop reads CASSSNRDRVHGYTF. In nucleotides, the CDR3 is TGTGCCAGCAGTTCCAACCGGGACAGGGTTCATGGCTACACCTTC. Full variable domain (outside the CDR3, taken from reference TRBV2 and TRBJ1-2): EPEVTQTPSHQVTQMGQEVILRCVPISNHLYFYWYRQILGQKVEFLVSFYNNEISEKSEIFDDQFSVERPDGSNFTLKIRSTKLEDSAMYFCASSSNRDRVHGYTFGSGTRLTVV.